The rows below give T cell receptor beta chains drawn from one sample of a study of blood T cell repertoires in COVID-19. Profiled with immunoSEQ multiplex PCR; TCRdb holds only in-frame clones, not every one. The sample records some 270,000 clones, approximately 81% being singletons. Sequencing was performed on PBMCs or T cells enriched from blood (not recorded which). The receptors come from a woman aged 50 to 60 who had been exposed to COVID-19. The CDR3 runs from the conserved cysteine through the conserved F or W. The D gene is left open where the match is weak. Clone size, where shown, is once, few, many, or a class for clones that have expanded.

>few|TRBV6-2/TRBV6-3|TRBD2|TRBJ2-2|17
TGTGCCAGCAGTTCCGAGCTAGCGGGGGGGCCCGGCGGGGAGCTGTTTTTT
CASSSELAGGPGGELFF
>NA|TRBV4-1|NA|TRBJ1-1|16
TGCGCCAGCAGCCAAGATCGATGGGAGGGGAACACTGAAGCTTTCTTT
CASSQDRWEGNTEAFF
>NA|TRBV5-4|TRBD2|TRBJ2-5|15
TGTGCCAGCAGCTCCGGACTAGCGGGGGAAGAGACCCAGTACTTC
CASSSGLAGEETQYF
>NA|TRBV6-1|NA|TRBJ1-6|16
TGTGCCAGCAGTGAAGGGGTGGGGCTCTCAAATTCACCCCTCCACTTT
CASSEGVGLSNSPLHF
>few|TRBV7-9|NA|TRBJ1-1|14
TGTGCCAGCAGCGCCCCCACAGGGTTGCCTGAAGCTTTCTTT
CASSAPTGLPEAFF
>NA|TRBV28|TRBD1|TRBJ1-5|12
TGTGCCTGCCAGGGGGCCGGTCAGCCCCAGCATTTT
CACQGAGQPQHF
>NA|TRBV28|TRBD1|TRBJ1-6|16
TGTGCCAGCAGTAGACAGGGGGTTTCCTATAATTCACCCCTCCACTTT
CASSRQGVSYNSPLHF
>NA|TRBV5-4|NA|TRBJ1-2|16
TGTGCCAGCAGCCGGGTCGGGGTGGGCTCAAACTATGGCTACACCTTC
CASSRVGVGSNYGYTF
>NA|TRBV27|NA|TRBJ1-2|15
TGTGCCAGCAGCATAACGGGCATCGGGGGATATGGCTACACCTTC
CASSITGIGGYGYTF
>NA|TRBV5-3|NA|TRBJ2-7|11
TGTGCCAGAAGCCCCAGCTACGAGCAGTACTTC
CARSPSYEQYF
>NA|TRBV14|NA|TRBJ2-7|15
TGTGCCAGCAGCCAATCTTCTGCAGGGACCTACGAGCAGTACTTC
CASSQSSAGTYEQYF
>NA|TRBV5-6|TRBD2|TRBJ2-7|13
TGTGCCAGCAGCTTGCGGGGGGAATACGAGCAGTACTTC
CASSLRGEYEQYF
>NA|TRBV7-8|NA|TRBJ1-5|15
TGTGCCAGCAGCTTAGAGAAAGGGAGGAATCCGCCCCAGCATTTT
CASSLEKGRNPPQHF
>NA|TRBV5-1|NA|TRBJ2-2|16
TGCGCCAGTTCGGCGAGGGCGGGATTAAACACCGGGGAGCTGTTTTTT
CASSARAGLNTGELFF
>once|TRBV9|NA|TRBJ2-1|16
TGTGCCAGCAGCGTAGGGGGGCGAAACTCCTACAATGAGCAGTTCTTC
CASSVGGRNSYNEQFF
>once|TRBV6-5|TRBD1|TRBJ1-4|14
TGTGCCAGCAGTAAGGACAGGGGGAGTGAAAAACTGTTTTTT
CASSKDRGSEKLFF
>NA|TRBV19|NA|TRBJ1-4|16
TGTGCCAGTAGAAATCTGAGCGGCCCAGGCGACGAAAAACTGTTTTTT
CASRNLSGPGDEKLFF
>NA|TRBV5-4|NA|TRBJ1-2|17
TGTGCCAGCAGCTTCAGGGACACTCGTCTCCCCATCTATGGCTACACCTTC
CASSFRDTRLPIYGYTF
>NA|TRBV7-3|TRBD1|TRBJ1-5|15
TGTGCCAGCAGCTTATGGGACAGCGTAAACGAGCCCCAGCATTTT
CASSLWDSVNEPQHF
>NA|TRBV4-1|NA|TRBJ1-2|13
TGCGCCAGCAGCCAAGATGAGAACTATGGCTACACCTTC
CASSQDENYGYTF
>NA|TRBV6-5|NA|TRBJ2-3|13
TGTGCCAGCAGTTACGGGGACTCATATACGCAGTATTTT
CASSYGDSYTQYF
>NA|TRBV5-6|NA|TRBJ1-2|15
TGTGCCAGCAGCCAAGCTCCAGGGGCTTCCTATGGCTACACCTTC
CASSQAPGASYGYTF
>once|TRBV24-1|NA|TRBJ1-2|15
TGTGCCACCAGTGACCCCAACCGCGCCATCCCTGGCTACACCTTC
CATSDPNRAIPGYTF
>NA|TRBV25-1|NA|TRBJ1-1|13
TGTGCCAGCAATGTGTATGAGGACACTGAAGCTTTCTTT
CASNVYEDTEAFF
>NA|TRBV19|NA|TRBJ1-1|17
TGTGCCAGTAAAGTACGTAATCAGGGCCCCGGGAGCACTGAAGCTTTCTTT
CASKVRNQGPGSTEAFF
>once|TRBV6-1|NA|TRBJ2-7|16
TGTGCCAGCAGTGAACGGAACTGGGAGTTTGAGGACGAGCAGTACTTC
CASSERNWEFEDEQYF
>NA|TRBV5-4|NA|TRBJ2-3|15
TGTGCCAGCAGCTTGGCCGGACTTAGCACAGATACGCAGTATTTT
CASSLAGLSTDTQYF
>NA|TRBV5-1|NA|TRBJ2-1|14
TGCGCCAGCAGCTTGGAGTCGGGTATCCATGAGCAGTTCTTC
CASSLESGIHEQFF
>once|TRBV27|NA|TRBJ1-2|14
TGTGCCAGCAGTTTAAGGCGGGGCGGCTATGGCTACACCTTC
CASSLRRGGYGYTF
>NA|TRBV6-5|NA|TRBJ1-1|11
TGTGCCAGCACGGTGAACACTGAAGCTTTCTTT
CASTVNTEAFF
>NA|TRBV11-2|NA|TRBJ1-1|13
TGTGCCAGCAGCTTAAGACAGCATCCTGAAGCTTTCTTT
CASSLRQHPEAFF
>once|TRBV4-1|NA|TRBJ1-6|15
TGCGCCAGCAGCCAAGAATGGGGTCAGGGTTCACCCCTCCACTTT
CASSQEWGQGSPLHF
>few|TRBV19|NA|TRBJ2-3|14
TGTGCCAGTAGTTCAGTTCAGGGGACAGATACGCAGTATTTT
CASSSVQGTDTQYF
>NA|TRBV4-2|NA|TRBJ2-3|13
TGTGCCAGCAGCCAAGATCGGGTAGATACGCAGTATTTT
CASSQDRVDTQYF
>NA|TRBV7-6|TRBD2|TRBJ2-1|17
TGTGCCAGCAGCTCGTTGACTAGCGGGGGCCGGTACAATGAGCAGTTCTTC
CASSSLTSGGRYNEQFF
>once|TRBV10-1|NA|TRBJ1-1|14
TGCGCCAGCAGTGATTCCAGGGGTTCAACTGAAGCTTTCTTT
CASSDSRGSTEAFF
>NA|TRBV18|NA|TRBJ1-1|13
TGTGCCAGCTCAGCGGCTCCGGACACTGAAGCTTTCTTT
CASSAAPDTEAFF
>once|TRBV24-1|NA|TRBJ1-2|13
TGTGCCACCGCTTCGACAGGAAATCATGGCTACACCTTC
CATASTGNHGYTF
>NA|TRBV4-1|NA|TRBJ1-6|18
TGCGCCAGCAGCCGGGATTTACAGGGAAGCTCCTATAATTCACCCCTCCACTTT
CASSRDLQGSSYNSPLHF
>NA|TRBV4-3|TRBD1|TRBJ2-2|13
TGCGCCAGCAGCACACAGGGGGACGGGGAGCTGTTTTTT
CASSTQGDGELFF
>once|TRBV7-9|NA|TRBJ1-2|14
TGTGCCAGCAGCCCCAGGGGAGACATCTATGGCTACACCTTC
CASSPRGDIYGYTF